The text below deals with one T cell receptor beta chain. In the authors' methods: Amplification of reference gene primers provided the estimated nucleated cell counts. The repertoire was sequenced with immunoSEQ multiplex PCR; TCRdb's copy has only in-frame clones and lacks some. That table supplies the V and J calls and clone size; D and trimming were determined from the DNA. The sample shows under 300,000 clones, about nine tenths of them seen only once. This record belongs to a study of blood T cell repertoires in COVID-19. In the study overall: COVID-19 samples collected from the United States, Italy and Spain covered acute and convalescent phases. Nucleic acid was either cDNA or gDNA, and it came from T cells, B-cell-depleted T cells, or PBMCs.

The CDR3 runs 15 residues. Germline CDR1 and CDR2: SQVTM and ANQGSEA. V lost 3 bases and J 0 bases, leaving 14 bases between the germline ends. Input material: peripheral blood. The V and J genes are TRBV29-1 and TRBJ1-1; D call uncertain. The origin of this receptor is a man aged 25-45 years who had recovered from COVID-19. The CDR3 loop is CSVDAAVQMNTEAFF. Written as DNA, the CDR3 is TGCAGCGTTGATGCGGCAGTACAAATGAACACTGAAGCTTTCTTT.